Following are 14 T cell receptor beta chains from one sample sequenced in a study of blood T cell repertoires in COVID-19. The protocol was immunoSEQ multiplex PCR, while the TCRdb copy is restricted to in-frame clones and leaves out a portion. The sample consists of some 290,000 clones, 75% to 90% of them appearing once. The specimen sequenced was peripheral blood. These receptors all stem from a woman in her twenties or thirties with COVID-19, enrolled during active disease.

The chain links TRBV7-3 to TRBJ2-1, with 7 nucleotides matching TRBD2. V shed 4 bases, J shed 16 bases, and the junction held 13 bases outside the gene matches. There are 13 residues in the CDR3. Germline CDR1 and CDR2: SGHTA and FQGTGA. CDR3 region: CASSYTGSGDPFF. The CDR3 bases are TGTGCCAGCAGCTACACCGGGAGCGGGGACCCTTTCTTC.

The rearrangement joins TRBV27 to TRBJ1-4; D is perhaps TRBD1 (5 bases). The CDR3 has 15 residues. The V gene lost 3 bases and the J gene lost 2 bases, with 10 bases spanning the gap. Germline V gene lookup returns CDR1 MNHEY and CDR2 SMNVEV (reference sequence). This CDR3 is CASSLQGSTNEKLFF. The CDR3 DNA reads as TGTGCCAGCAGTTTGCAGGGCAGCACTAATGAAAAACTGTTTTTT.

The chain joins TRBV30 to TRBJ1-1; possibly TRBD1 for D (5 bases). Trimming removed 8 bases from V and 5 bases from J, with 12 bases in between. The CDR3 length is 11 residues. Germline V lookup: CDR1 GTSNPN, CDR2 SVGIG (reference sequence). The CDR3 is CAKEEGTEAFF. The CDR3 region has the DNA TGTGCCAAAGAGGAGGGGACTGAAGCTTTCTTT.

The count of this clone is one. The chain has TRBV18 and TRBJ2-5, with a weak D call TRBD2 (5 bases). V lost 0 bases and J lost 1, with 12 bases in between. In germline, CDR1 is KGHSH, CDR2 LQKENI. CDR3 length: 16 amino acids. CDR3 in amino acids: CASSPPRETAQETQYF. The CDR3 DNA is TGTGCCAGCTCACCACCGAGGGAAACAGCCCAAGAGACCCAGTACTTC.

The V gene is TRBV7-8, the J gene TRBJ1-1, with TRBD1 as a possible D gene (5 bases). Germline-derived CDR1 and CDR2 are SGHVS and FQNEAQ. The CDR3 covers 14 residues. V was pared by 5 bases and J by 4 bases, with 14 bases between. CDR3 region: CASSLGGLGTEAFF. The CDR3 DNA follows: TGTGCCAGCAGCCTGGGGGGGTTGGGCACTGAAGCTTTCTTT.

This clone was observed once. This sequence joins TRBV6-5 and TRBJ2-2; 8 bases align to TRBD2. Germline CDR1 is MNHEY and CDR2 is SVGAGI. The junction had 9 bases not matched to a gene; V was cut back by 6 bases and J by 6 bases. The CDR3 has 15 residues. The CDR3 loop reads CASSRAGVDSGELFF. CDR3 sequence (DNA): TGTGCCAGCAGCCGAGCGGGAGTTGACTCCGGGGAGCTGTTTTTT.

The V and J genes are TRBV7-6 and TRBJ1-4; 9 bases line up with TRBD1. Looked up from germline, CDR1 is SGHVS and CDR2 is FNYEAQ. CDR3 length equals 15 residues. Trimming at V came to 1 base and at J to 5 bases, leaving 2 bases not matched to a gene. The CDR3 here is CASSLEGQGNEKLFF. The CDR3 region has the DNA TGTGCCAGCAGCTTAGAAGGACAGGGGAATGAAAAACTGTTTTTT.

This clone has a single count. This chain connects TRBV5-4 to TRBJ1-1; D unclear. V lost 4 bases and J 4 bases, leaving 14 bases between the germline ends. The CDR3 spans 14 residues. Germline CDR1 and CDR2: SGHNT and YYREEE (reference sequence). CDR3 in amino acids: CASSNSVEGTEAFF. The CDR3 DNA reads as TGTGCCAGCAGCAACAGCGTGGAGGGCACTGAAGCTTTCTTT.

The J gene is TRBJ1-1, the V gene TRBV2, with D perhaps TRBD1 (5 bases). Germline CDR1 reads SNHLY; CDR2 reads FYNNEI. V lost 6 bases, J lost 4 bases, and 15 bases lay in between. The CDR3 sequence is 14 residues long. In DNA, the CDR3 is TGTGCCAGCAGGGAGGGTGGGGCAGGCACTGAAGCTTTCTTT. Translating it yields CASREGGAGTEAFF.

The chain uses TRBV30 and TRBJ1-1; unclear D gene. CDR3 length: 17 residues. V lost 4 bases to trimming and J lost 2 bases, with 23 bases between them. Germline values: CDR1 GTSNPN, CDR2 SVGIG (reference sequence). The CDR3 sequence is CAWTPPVRGEFNTEAFF. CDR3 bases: TGTGCCTGGACGCCCCCGGTTCGGGGAGAGTTTAACACTGAAGCTTTCTTT.

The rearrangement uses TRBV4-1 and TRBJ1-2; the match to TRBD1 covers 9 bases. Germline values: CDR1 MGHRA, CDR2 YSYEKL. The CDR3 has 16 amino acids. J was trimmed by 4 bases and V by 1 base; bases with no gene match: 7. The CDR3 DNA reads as TGCGCCAGCAGCCAAGGGACAGGGGATTCGTCCTATGGCTACACCTTC. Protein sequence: CASSQGTGDSSYGYTF.

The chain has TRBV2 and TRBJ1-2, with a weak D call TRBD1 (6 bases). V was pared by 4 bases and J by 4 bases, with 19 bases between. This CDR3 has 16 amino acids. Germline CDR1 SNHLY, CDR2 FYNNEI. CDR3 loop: CASSGTLQGLGYGYTF. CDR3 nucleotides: TGTGCCAGCAGTGGGACCCTGCAGGGGTTAGGCTATGGCTACACCTTC.

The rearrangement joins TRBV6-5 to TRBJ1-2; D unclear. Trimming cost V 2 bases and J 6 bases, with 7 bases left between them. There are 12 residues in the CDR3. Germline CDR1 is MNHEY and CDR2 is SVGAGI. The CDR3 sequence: CASSYGGHGYTF. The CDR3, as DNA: TGTGCCAGCAGTTACGGAGGGCATGGCTACACCTTC.

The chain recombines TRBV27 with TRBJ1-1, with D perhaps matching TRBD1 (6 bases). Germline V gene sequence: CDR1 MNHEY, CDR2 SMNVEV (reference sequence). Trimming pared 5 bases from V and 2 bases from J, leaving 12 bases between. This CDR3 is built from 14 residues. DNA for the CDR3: TGTGCCAGCAGTGGGAGAGGGGGAAACACTGAAGCTTTCTTT. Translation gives CASSGRGGNTEAFF.